This TCR beta chain was identified in a study of T cells after yellow fever vaccination. Study-level points and caveats: A secondary response was less intense yet reached its peak sooner, at day 5 versus 15. The study noted that FACS-sorted repertoires could contain abundant clonotypes contaminating from the bulk population.

Per germline, CDR1 MNHEY and CDR2 SMNVEV (reference sequence). V gave up 5 bases and J gave up 0 bases, with 13 bases separating them. The length of the CDR3 is 15 residues. This clonotype was recorded a few times. What it binds is unknown. A 5'RACE template-switching step, the method used to make TCR cDNA, added a universal primer site and UMIs. TCRdb reprocessed the 5' RACE reads via MiXCR and lists one record per CDR3 protein. This sample has about 300,000 distinct CDR3 sequences, with roughly 4% found just once. The clonotype was recovered from a man aged 18 to 30 who received the YFV17D yellow fever vaccine. The chain is built from TRBV27 and TRBJ1-1; TRBD1 is a possible D gene (5 bases). This material consisted of PBMCs, taken 5 days after the yellow fever booster vaccination. This CDR3 reads CASSPKTEVNTEAFF. The CDR3 nucleotides read TGTGCCAGCAGTCCAAAGACAGAAGTGAACACTGAAGCTTTCTTT.